This T cell receptor beta chain is drawn from a study of graft-versus-host responses after intestinal transplantation. Study overall: Each recipient received anti-thymocyte globulin induction, then tacrolimus and steroids for 3 to 4 years. The study's findings and limits: Early post-transplant HvG declines showed an association with peak circulating GvH clone levels. Investigators detected GvH clones in recipient marrow, with some emerging earlier in ileum or blood.

Regarding this clone: Its cognate antigen is unknown.

Generated by immunoSEQ multiplex PCR, the TCRdb table keeps only in-frame clones and is missing some. The sample contains 75,000 to 100,000 clones, roughly 90% of which appear only once. Germline lookup yields CDR1 MGHRA and CDR2 YSYEKL. Trimming cost V 0 bases and J 4 bases; bases outside gene matches: 6. The CDR3 is made up of 16 amino acids. This receptor was taken from a human patient who received an intestinal transplant, so some T cells may come from the graft donor. Specimen: PBMCs, collected 450 to 460 days after intestinal transplant. The chain uses TRBV4-1 and TRBJ2-1, with 7 positions matching TRBD2. The CDR3 DNA reads as TGCGCCAGCAGCCAAGACAGGCTAGCGGATTACAATGAGCAGTTCTTC. Translated: CASSQDRLADYNEQFF.